Listed here are 6 T cell receptor beta chains from one sample, sequenced in a study of CD8+CD57+ T cells in acquired aplastic anemia. Genomic DNA, serving as template, underwent TCR beta VDJ and CDR3 profiling. MiXCR, applied by TCRdb to the reads, yields one record per CDR3 protein. The repertoire has 200,000 or so distinct CDR3 sequences, around 66% of them found once; the top ten carry under 60%. Sequencing used sorted CD4+, CD8+, or CD8+CD57+ T cells (not recorded which) from PBMCs. Receptors originate from a human donor with severe aplastic anemia or a healthy control (not recorded which).

This chain links TRBV19 with TRBJ2-7; 7 positions match TRBD1. CDR1 is LNHDA, CDR2 SQIVND, per germline (reference sequence). The length of the CDR3 is 13 residues. Germline trimming cut 5 bases from V and 3 bases from J; bases unmatched to any gene: 4. CDR3 loop: CASSSWDSYEQYF. The CDR3 DNA reads as TGTGCCAGTAGTTCCTGGGACAGCTACGAGCAGTACTTC. Drawing the rest from reference TRBV19 and TRBJ2-7, the complete variable domain is DGGITQSPKYLFRKEGQNVTLSCEQNLNHDAMYWYRQDPGQGLRLIYYSQIVNDFQKGDIAEGYSVSREKKESFPLTVTSAQKNPTAFYLCASSSWDSYEQYFGPGTRLTVT.

This clonotype was recorded many times. This chain links TRBV6-1 with TRBJ2-7; 7 bases fit TRBD1. CDR1 MNHNS and CDR2 SASEGT come from the germline V gene. After removal of 5 bases from V and 1 base from J, the junction contained 8 bases not matched to a gene. CDR3 length: 15 residues. The CDR3 coding sequence is TGTGCCAGCAGTCTCCGACAGGGAAATTCCTACGAGCAGTACTTC. This codes for CASSLRQGNSYEQYF.

CDR3 DNA: TGCGCCAGCAGCTTGGGTGTTAGGGGATTACGAAACAATGAGCAGTTCTTC. Translated: CASSLGVRGLRNNEQFF. V gene TRBV5-1 combines with J gene TRBJ2-1; the D gene is possibly TRBD1 (5 bases). This CDR3 has 17 amino acids. The germline V gene encodes CDR1 SGHRS and CDR2 YFSETQ. V dropped 0 bases and J dropped 5 bases, with 18 bases sitting between them.

The gene calls are TRBV7-8 and TRBJ1-5; the D gene is possibly TRBD1 (6 bases). The CDR3 contains 15 residues. Germline V gives CDR1 SGHVS, CDR2 FQNEAQ. V was trimmed by 4 bases and J by 0 bases, leaving 10 bases between them. DNA for the CDR3: TGTGCCAGCAGCTCGACAGGTTATAGCAATCAGCCCCAGCATTTT. Translated: CASSSTGYSNQPQHF.

Only a few counts were recorded for this clonotype. V and J are TRBV20-1 and TRBJ2-7, with 7 bases matching TRBD2. Germline CDR1 reads DFQATT; CDR2 reads SNEGSKA (reference sequence). V was clipped by 0 bases and J by 2 bases; unmatched bases: 7. The CDR3 contains 15 residues. CDR3 region: CSARDRAGGTYEQYF. In nucleotides, the CDR3 is TGCAGTGCTAGAGATCGGGCCGGGGGGACCTACGAGCAGTACTTC.

There are many counts of this clonotype. Here the CDR3 DNA reads TGTGCCAGCAGGGCCGGGACAGGGATGTTCAATGAGCAGTTCTTC. It encodes CASRAGTGMFNEQFF. The rearrangement joins TRBV6-1 to TRBJ2-1; 9 bases agree with TRBD1. In germline, CDR1 is MNHNS, CDR2 SASEGT. There are 15 residues in the CDR3. The junction had 9 bases not matched to a gene; V was cut back by 6 bases and J by 6 bases.